Following are 7 T cell receptor beta chains from one sample sequenced in a study of shared clonotypes between healthy human individuals. Clones were read by immunoSEQ multiplex PCR, and TCRdb kept only the in-frame ones, dropping some. The repertoire holds some 1,100,000 clones, with around 78% as singletons. The sample was memory CD4+ T cells from PBMCs. Subset noted: CD45RA-negative fraction. All receptors derive from a man between 18 and 29 years old in good health. Some clones in this sample may be carry-over from other donors' samples.

This clone has only one observation. The rearrangement links TRBV18 to TRBJ2-2; no clear D. V lost 1 base and J 4 bases, leaving 7 bases between the germline ends. The germline V gene has CDR1 KGHSH and CDR2 LQKENI. The CDR3 covers 14 residues. CDR3 protein: CASSPLSGTGELFF. CDR3 DNA sequence: TGTGCCAGCTCACCACTAAGTGGCACCGGGGAGCTGTTTTTT. The variable domain in full, with the rest retrieved from reference TRBV18 and TRBJ2-2, is NAGVMQNPRHLVRRRGQEARLRCSPMKGHSHVYWYRQLPEEGLKFMVYLQKENIIDESGMPKERFSAEFPKEGPSILRIQQVVRGDSAAYFCASSPLSGTGELFFGEGSRLTVL.

Note on this clone: The same CDR3 arises from other DNA sequences in this sample as well. V and J are TRBV7-9 and TRBJ1-1; D possibly corresponds to TRBD1 (5 bases). Trimming cost V 5 bases and J 5 bases, with 9 bases left between them. The CDR3 consists of 12 residues. Germline-derived CDR1 and CDR2 are SEHNR and FQNEAQ (reference sequence). The CDR3, as DNA: TGTGCCAGCAGCCCCCGGGGGACTGAAGCTTTCTTT. It specifies CASSPRGTEAFF.

On this clone itself: It may be a read error: a sequence one base away is much more abundant. The chain links TRBV5-5 to TRBJ2-7; D might be TRBD2 (6 bases). V gave up 3 bases and J gave up 3 bases, with 7 bases separating them. Germline V lookup: CDR1 SGHKS, CDR2 YYEKEE (reference sequence). This CDR3 is built from 12 residues. CDR3 coding DNA: TGTGCCAGCAGCTACGGGGGCTACGAGCAGTACTTC. Amino acid sequence: CASSYGGYEQYF.

This clone has more than one count but fewer than ten. The CDR3 bases are TGTGCCAGCAGCTTGGGACACCAAAATCAGCCCCAGCATTTT. Residues: CASSLGHQNQPQHF. The chain combines TRBV7-9 with TRBJ1-5, with D perhaps TRBD1 (6 bases). Trimming took 3 bases from V and 4 from J, leaving 10 bases between them. CDR3 length: 14 residues. Germline values: CDR1 SEHNR, CDR2 FQNEAQ (reference sequence).

The chain uses TRBV7-2 and TRBJ2-3; D ambiguous. Germline V gene lookup returns CDR1 SGHTA and CDR2 FQGNSA. The CDR3 runs 15 residues. The V gene lost 11 bases and the J gene lost 2 bases, with 20 bases spanning the gap. CDR3 in DNA: TGTGCCTCTACATATACCGCTCATCACACAGATACGCAGTATTTT. This gives the protein CASTYTAHHTDTQYF.

The J gene is TRBJ2-2, the V gene TRBV4-2, with TRBD2 identical over 7 bases. CDR3 length: 17 amino acids. Germline CDR1 and CDR2: LGHNA and YNFKEQ. Trimming cost V 0 bases and J 6 bases; bases outside gene matches: 10. CDR3 nucleotide sequence: TGTGCCAGCAGCCAAGATCAAGCTAGCGGAGCCCCCGGGGAGCTGTTTTTT. This translates into CASSQDQASGAPGELFF.

The count of this clone is one. V and J are TRBV5-1 and TRBJ2-1; 8 nucleotides match TRBD2. V shed 4 bases and J 0 bases; nucleotides not matched to a gene: 6. There are 16 residues in the CDR3. CDR1 is SGHRS, CDR2 YFSETQ, per germline. In DNA, the CDR3 is TGCGCCAGCAGCCCCCGTGGGACTAGCTCCTACAATGAGCAGTTCTTC. Protein: CASSPRGTSSYNEQFF.